Listed here are 31 T cell receptor beta chains from one sample, sequenced in a study of CD8 T cells in Susac syndrome (dated by TCRdb to the late 2010s). The library was built by means of the immunoSEQ multiplex PCR assay. RNA was extracted with the RNeasy kit and roughly 0.45 to 1 ug was reverse transcribed using random hexamers. TCRdb redid the processing of the public reads, applying fastp at Q25 and MiXCR, and retained in-frame beta chains. One record per CDR3 amino acid sequence lists the most common genes and DNA. The sample has 120,000 to 150,000 distinct CDR3 sequences on record, 85% to 95% of them singletons. 0.11% of the sample rests with the top ten. The sequencing sample was made of CD4+ T cells from PBMCs. Source of these receptors: a human donor with multiple sclerosis.

This clonotype was counted a single time. The chain has TRBV30 and TRBJ2-1, with TRBD1 as a possible D gene (5 bases). The CDR3 contains 12 residues. V shed 4 bases and J shed 7 bases, with 11 bases lying between them. Per the germline V gene, CDR1 is GTSNPN and CDR2 is SVGIG (reference sequence). CDR3 protein: CAWIISGNEQFF. For the CDR3, the DNA is TGTGCCTGGATCATCTCAGGGAATGAGCAGTTCTTC.

The V call is TRBV27, the J call TRBJ1-5, with D maybe TRBD1 (5 bases). This CDR3 is 14 amino acids long. The V end was cut by 3 bases, the J end by 6 bases, with 12 bases between. CDR1 is MNHEY and CDR2 is SMNVEV in the germline V gene (reference sequence). In nucleotides, the CDR3 is TGTGCCAGCAGTTTGTGGGGCGAGGGTCAGCCCCAGCATTTT. It codes for CASSLWGEGQPQHF.

The chain carries TRBV9 and TRBJ2-6; D is ambiguous. Trimming shortened V by 3 bases and J by 1 base, and 8 bases separated the two germline ends. Per germline, CDR1 SGDLS and CDR2 YYNGEE. CDR3 length: 15 amino acids. CDR3 DNA sequence: TGTGCCAGCAGCGGAACGGAGTCTGGGGCCAACGTCCTGACTTTC. Residues: CASSGTESGANVLTF.

The rearrangement joins TRBV12-3 or TRBV12-4 to TRBJ1-2; D is perhaps TRBD1 (5 bases). V was shortened by 6 bases and J by 4 bases, with 12 bases between the two germline ends. CDR3 size: 13 residues. CDR3 protein: CASSYTGFYGYTF. CDR3 in DNA: TGTGCCAGCAGCTATACAGGTTTCTATGGCTACACCTTC.

This CDR3 reads CASSQPGLAGNTGELFF. The CDR3 DNA is TGCGCCAGCAGCCAACCCGGGCTAGCGGGAAACACCGGGGAGCTGTTTTTT. The chain carries TRBV4-1 and TRBJ2-2, with 9 nucleotides matching TRBD2. The V gene end was trimmed by 2 bases and the J gene end by 2 bases; junction bases not matched to a gene: 6. Germline V gene sequence: CDR1 MGHRA, CDR2 YSYEKL. The CDR3 runs 17 residues.

This clonotype appeared a single time. The V and J genes are TRBV29-1 and TRBJ2-3; D is possibly TRBD1 (7 bases). Germline CDR1 reads SQVTM; CDR2 reads ANQGSEA. Between the trimmed V and J ends, which lost 7 bases and 6 bases, there was a span of 23 bases. This CDR3 contains 15 residues. CDR3 residues: CSAEGASDAGDTQYF. The CDR3 bases are TGCAGCGCTGAGGGGGCTAGCGACGCGGGGGATACGCAGTATTTT.

This chain connects TRBV11-2 to TRBJ2-3, with unresolved D. Germline CDR1 is SGHAT and CDR2 is FQNNGV. This CDR3 has 13 residues. V lost 4 bases and J 6 bases, leaving 11 bases between the germline ends. Here the CDR3 reads CASSSNLGDTQYF. CDR3 nucleotide sequence: TGTGCCAGCAGCTCAAACCTAGGGGATACGCAGTATTTT. The whole variable domain, filled in from reference TRBV11-2 and TRBJ2-3, reads EAGVAQSPRYKIIEKRQSVAFWCNPISGHATLYWYQQILGQGPKLLIQFQNNGVVDDSQLPKDRFSAERLKGVDSTLKIQPAKLEDSAVYLCASSSNLGDTQYFGPGTRLTVL.

This clonotype occurred once. The chain recombines TRBV28 with TRBJ1-5, with D maybe TRBD1 (5 bases). The germline CDR1 and CDR2 sequences are MDHEN and SYDVKM. V was pared by 3 bases and J by 3 bases, with 12 bases between. The CDR3 totals 15 residues. The CDR3 nucleotides read TGTGCCAGCAGTTTCCAACTGACAGTCAATCAGCCCCAGCATTTT. Translating it yields CASSFQLTVNQPQHF.

The CDR3 sequence: CASSKGTAGYEQYF. Here the CDR3 DNA reads TGTGCCAGCAGCAAAGGGACCGCAGGCTACGAGCAGTACTTC. The chain joins TRBV7-8 to TRBJ2-7; the D call may be TRBD1 or TRBD2 (5 bases each). CDR1 and CDR2 from the germline V gene are SGHVS and FQNEAQ. Trimming removed 5 bases from V and 3 bases from J, with 14 bases in between. The CDR3 length is 14 residues.

This chain uses TRBV6-1 with TRBJ1-2; D uncertain. V lost 9 bases to trimming and J lost 8 bases, with 28 bases between them. Per germline, CDR1 MNHNS and CDR2 SASEGT. This CDR3 region has 16 residues. For the CDR3, the DNA is TGTGCCAGTCTTCCACTGACTAGCGGGAGGGCCTGGGGCTACACCTTC. Encoded protein: CASLPLTSGRAWGYTF.

The J gene is TRBJ1-6, the V gene TRBV30; D remains ambiguous. The CDR3 totals 16 residues. Germline-derived CDR1 and CDR2 are GTSNPN and SVGIG (reference sequence). The ends were cut back, 5 bases at V and 5 bases at J, with 19 bases in the middle. The CDR3 region has the DNA TGTGCCTGGGACTCCCCTCGGGGTCGCAATAATTCACCCCTCCACTTT. Amino acids: CAWDSPRGRNNSPLHF.

This clonotype was detected only once. The CDR3 DNA reads TGTGCCACCGCCCGGGGGACTAGCGGGAGTGATGAGCAGTTCTTC. It translates to CATARGTSGSDEQFF. The chain has TRBV24-1 and TRBJ2-1; TRBD2 agrees at 14 bases. The V segment lost 9 bases and the J segment 8 bases; nucleotides outside the gene matches: 8. This CDR3 contains 15 residues. CDR1 is KGHDR and CDR2 is SFDVKD in the germline V gene.

The V gene is TRBV2, the J gene TRBJ2-1; TRBD2 agrees at 9 bases. The J segment lost 14 bases and the V segment lost 5 bases, leaving 4 bases of the junction unmatched. This CDR3 spans 11 amino acids. The V gene's germline CDR1 is SNHLY and CDR2 FYNNEI. The CDR3, as DNA: TGTGCCAGCAGTAATAGCGGGGGTGAGTTCTTC. This codes for CASSNSGGEFF. The complete variable domain, with remaining parts taken from reference TRBV2 and TRBJ2-1, reads EPEVTQTPSHQVTQMGQEVILRCVPISNHLYFYWYRQILGQKVEFLVSFYNNEISEKSEIFDDQFSVERPDGSNFTLKIRSTKLEDSAMYFCASSNSGGEFFGPGTRLTVL.

The chain links TRBV5-5 to TRBJ2-5; D is uncertain. The germline V and J ends were trimmed by 4 bases and 5 bases, with 9 bases remaining between them. Germline assignment: CDR1 SGHKS and CDR2 YYEKEE (reference sequence). This CDR3 is built from 12 residues. CDR3 nucleotides: TGTGCCAGCAGCCGGTTCGGGGAGACCCAGTACTTC. As protein: CASSRFGETQYF.

This clonotype was counted between two and nine times. In nucleotides, the CDR3 is TGTGCCACCAGCAGAATAGCACAGAACACTGAAGCTTTCTTT. Protein sequence: CATSRIAQNTEAFF. The chain recombines TRBV15 with TRBJ1-1; no reliable D call. This CDR3 region has 14 residues. Germline loops: CDR1 LNHNV, CDR2 YYDKDF (reference sequence). Trimming took 2 bases from V and 1 from J, leaving 8 bases between them.

This sequence joins TRBV24-1 and TRBJ2-7; perhaps TRBD2 as D (5 bases). The CDR3 covers 14 residues. Germline V gives CDR1 KGHDR, CDR2 SFDVKD. V lost 2 bases to trimming and J lost 2 bases, with 9 bases between them. This CDR3 is CATSDSAGTYEQYF. The CDR3 nucleotides are TGTGCCACCAGTGATTCGGCCGGGACCTACGAGCAGTACTTC.

The genes are TRBV9 and TRBJ2-1; TRBD2 matches at 11 bases. The J segment lost 5 bases and the V segment lost 0 bases, leaving 7 bases of the junction unmatched. The CDR3 extends over 17 amino acids. Germline CDR1 is SGDLS and CDR2 is YYNGEE. CDR3 coding DNA: TGTGCCAGCAGCGTAGGACTAGCGGGGACCGGGGACAATGAGCAGTTCTTC. This codes for CASSVGLAGTGDNEQFF. Using reference TRBV9 and TRBJ2-1 for the parts outside the CDR3, the full variable domain is DSGVTQTPKHLITATGQRVTLRCSPRSGDLSVYWYQQSLDQGLQFLIQYYNGEERAKGNILERFSAQQFPDLHSELNLSSLELGDSALYFCASSVGLAGTGDNEQFFGPGTRLTVL.

This clonotype was recorded only once. The chain carries TRBV4-2 and TRBJ2-2; D not certain. Looked up from germline, CDR1 is LGHNA and CDR2 is YNFKEQ. Deletions cut 1 base from V and 6 bases from J, with 21 bases between. The CDR3 has 18 residues. The CDR3 coding sequence is TGTGCCAGCAGCCAAGCGGCCGTAAGTCACAGTCCCTCCGGGGAGCTGTTTTTT. It yields the protein CASSQAAVSHSPSGELFF.

V gene TRBV9 combines with J gene TRBJ2-7; D may match TRBD1 or TRBD2 (6 bases each). Germline CDR1 is SGDLS and CDR2 is YYNGEE. Deletions cut 4 bases from V and 6 bases from J, with 17 bases between. The CDR3 has 14 residues. The CDR3 reads CASSMQGGLGEQYF. In nucleotides, the CDR3 is TGTGCCAGCAGCATGCAAGGGGGGCTCGGCGAGCAGTACTTC.

The rearrangement uses TRBV4-3 and TRBJ1-2; D uncertain. CDR3 length: 14 residues. CDR1 and CDR2 from the germline V gene are LGHNA and YSLEER. V was trimmed by 0 bases and J by 3 bases, leaving 8 bases between them. CDR3 region: CASSQEGRDYGYTF. The CDR3 DNA is TGCGCCAGCAGCCAAGAAGGGCGAGACTATGGCTACACCTTC.

Note on this clonotype: An end of the junction differs from the germline gene, which may be a read error. The chain combines TRBV20-1 with TRBJ2-6, with a tentative D call TRBD2 (6 bases). The CDR3 runs 13 residues. CDR1 is DFQATT, CDR2 SNEGSKA, per germline (reference sequence). The CDR3 reads CSTSISGANVLTF. The CDR3 nucleotides read TGCAGTACTAGCATCTCTGGGGCCAACGTCCTGACTTTC.

J is TRBJ2-5 and V is TRBV3-1; 9 bases are shared with TRBD2. The CDR3 consists of 16 residues. J lost 5 bases, V lost 1 base, and 8 bases had no gene match. Germline values: CDR1 LGHDT, CDR2 YNNKEL (reference sequence). This chain's CDR3 is CASSQVPTSGRETQYF. The CDR3 DNA reads as TGTGCCAGCAGCCAAGTGCCGACTAGCGGCCGGGAGACCCAGTACTTC.

The chain employs TRBV7-8 and TRBJ2-5; 12 bases align to TRBD2. V lost 5 bases and J lost 5; bases outside the gene matches: 12. The germline gives CDR1 SGHVS, CDR2 FQNEAQ. The length of the CDR3 is 17 residues. CDR3 coding DNA: TGTGCCAGCAGCCCAACACGAGGACTAGCGGGACTGGAGACCCAGTACTTC. Amino acids: CASSPTRGLAGLETQYF. The whole variable domain, filled in from reference TRBV7-8 and TRBJ2-5, reads GAGVSQSPRYKVAKRGQDVALRCDPISGHVSLFWYQQALGQGPEFLTYFQNEAQLDKSGLPSDRFFAERPEGSVSTLKIQRTQQEDSAVYLCASSPTRGLAGLETQYFGPGTRLLVL.

The chain employs TRBV7-2 and TRBJ1-1, with D possibly TRBD1 on 5 matching bases. The CDR3 length is 14 residues. Germline CDR1 is SGHTA and CDR2 is FQGNSA. V was clipped by 0 bases and J by 4 bases, with 9 bases between them. The CDR3 coding sequence is TGTGCCAGCAGCTTAGCGTCCGGGACCACTGAAGCTTTCTTT. Translated: CASSLASGTTEAFF.

This chain uses TRBV4-2 with TRBJ2-7; 10 bases map to TRBD2. The CDR3 is 16 residues long. V was pared by 0 bases and J by 5 bases, with 7 bases of the junction left unmatched. Germline V CDR1 and CDR2: LGHNA, YNFKEQ. This CDR3 is CASSQDLSSGRDEQYF. CDR3 sequence (DNA): TGTGCCAGCAGCCAAGATTTATCCAGCGGGAGGGACGAGCAGTACTTC.

This clonotype has a handful of counts. V usage is TRBV6-2 or TRBV6-3 and J usage is TRBJ2-5, with unresolved D. Per germline, CDR1 MNHEY and CDR2 SVGEGT. V was clipped by 0 bases and J by 4 bases, with 6 bases between them. CDR3 length: 13 amino acids. CDR3 protein: CASSYSPGETQYF. In DNA, the CDR3 is TGTGCCAGCAGTTACTCCCCTGGAGAGACCCAGTACTTC.

This chain links TRBV5-1 with TRBJ2-1; D may be TRBD2 (5 bases). Trimming pared 0 bases from V and 3 bases from J, leaving 10 bases between. CDR1 SGHRS and CDR2 YFSETQ come from the germline V gene. The CDR3 sequence is 15 residues long. CDR3 DNA: TGCGCCAGCAGCTTGGGGAGCGGAGGCTACAATGAGCAGTTCTTC. Translating gives CASSLGSGGYNEQFF.

This chain links TRBV5-1 with TRBJ1-1; D remains ambiguous. Germline values: CDR1 SGHRS, CDR2 YFSETQ. The length of the CDR3 is 15 residues. Trimming cost V 2 bases and J 10 bases, with 21 bases left between them. DNA for the CDR3: TGCGCCAGCAGCTTACAACCGGACCAACTCGGAGGAGCTTTCTTT. Encoded protein: CASSLQPDQLGGAFF. The full variable domain, its missing parts supplied by reference TRBV5-1 and TRBJ1-1, is KAGVTQTPRYLIKTRGQQVTLSCSPISGHRSVSWYQQTPGQGLQFLFEYFSETQRNKGNFPGRFSGRQFSNSRSEMNVSTLELGDSALYLCASSLQPDQLGGAFFGQGTRLTVV.

The CDR3 is CASSLELAKNEQFF. The CDR3, as DNA: TGCGCCAGCAGCTTGGAACTAGCGAAGAATGAGCAGTTCTTC. The chain has TRBV5-1 and TRBJ2-1; 7 nucleotides agree with TRBD2. The CDR3 is made up of 14 amino acids. Trimming removed 0 bases from V and 7 bases from J; junction bases left unmatched: 4. The germline gives CDR1 SGHRS, CDR2 YFSETQ.

V is TRBV25-1 and J is TRBJ2-3, with D unresolved. Germline assignment: CDR1 MGHDK and CDR2 SYGVNS. Trimming took 3 bases from V and 4 from J, leaving 11 bases between them. This CDR3 is 14 amino acids long. The CDR3 sequence: CASSEVVGADTQYF. CDR3 DNA: TGTGCCAGCAGTGAGGTAGTTGGGGCAGATACGCAGTATTTT.

The chain uses TRBV15 and TRBJ2-3, with 12 bases aligning to TRBD2. V lost 3 bases and J lost 0; bases outside the gene matches: 4. The CDR3 totals 17 residues. Germline assignment: CDR1 LNHNV and CDR2 YYDKDF (reference sequence). The CDR3 spells CATSSGTSGYSTDTQYF. The CDR3 bases are TGTGCCACCAGCAGTGGGACTAGCGGGTATAGCACAGATACGCAGTATTTT.